Listed here are 22 T cell receptor beta chains from one sample, sequenced in a study of T-cell memory formation after mild COVID-19. TCRdb re-analysed the 5' RACE reads in MiXCR, keeping a single row per CDR3 protein. The profile covers about 88,000 distinct CDR3 sequences, with approximately 23% appearing a single time and roughly 39% taken by the ten largest. Sequenced input: PBMCs or a T cell subset sorted from them (not recorded which). The receptor set was obtained from a man younger than 35 who had mild COVID-19 (a few samples of this study predate the infection). Cell type and time point are not known.

This clonotype appeared a few times. This sequence joins TRBV5-1 and TRBJ2-7; 7 bases fit TRBD2. This CDR3 has 13 residues. CDR1 is SGHRS, CDR2 YFSETQ, per germline. V gave up 4 bases and J gave up 5 bases; unmatched junction bases: 6. DNA of the CDR3: TGCGCCAGCAGCCCGGGGGGACTGCACGAGCAGTACTTC. It encodes CASSPGGLHEQYF.

The rearrangement links TRBV5-1 to TRBJ1-1; maybe TRBD1 (5 bases). V was trimmed by 7 bases and J by 7 bases, leaving 11 bases between them. Germline CDR1 reads SGHRS; CDR2 reads YFSETQ. This CDR3 comprises 11 residues. Written as DNA, the CDR3 is TGCGCCAGCGCCCAGGGTGGTGAAGCTTTCTTT. It yields the protein CASAQGGEAFF.

This clonotype has a handful of counts. The chain couples TRBV25-1 to TRBJ2-5; D uncertain. CDR1 MGHDK and CDR2 SYGVNS come from the germline V gene. Trimming stripped 0 bases from V and 2 bases from J, with 7 bases between. CDR3 length equals 14 residues. The CDR3: CASSEYHDQETQYF. CDR3 in DNA: TGTGCCAGCAGTGAATACCACGATCAAGAGACCCAGTACTTC.

CDR3 sequence: CASSSTSRAYEQYF. The DNA for the CDR3 is TGTGCCAGCAGTTCAACTAGTCGAGCCTACGAGCAGTACTTC. This chain links TRBV6-6 with TRBJ2-7; D may be TRBD2 (5 bases). Germline V gene lookup returns CDR1 MNHNY and CDR2 SVGAGI (reference sequence). Trimming shortened V by 4 bases and J by 2 bases, and 12 bases separated the two germline ends. The CDR3 totals 14 residues.

A few counts support this clonotype. V usage is TRBV4-1 and J usage is TRBJ2-7; 9 bases agree with TRBD1. The J segment lost 2 bases and the V segment lost 0 bases, leaving 2 bases of the junction unmatched. Germline lookup yields CDR1 MGHRA and CDR2 YSYEKL. The CDR3 is 15 amino acids. The CDR3 coding sequence is TGCGCCAGCAGCCAAGAGACAGGGGGACCCTACGAGCAGTACTTC. It encodes CASSQETGGPYEQYF.

This clonotype was seen a few times. The chain has TRBV12-3 or TRBV12-4 and TRBJ2-1; TRBD1 matches 8 bases. The CDR3 has 16 residues. With V trimmed by 10 bases and J by 3 bases, 14 bases remained unmatched. For the CDR3, the DNA is TGTGCCACCACTAAAACCGGGACAGGTTTCTACAATGAGCAGTTCTTC. This codes for CATTKTGTGFYNEQFF.

This clonotype appeared many times. The genes are TRBV5-1 and TRBJ2-3; D assignment may be TRBD1 or TRBD2 (5 bases each). This CDR3 is built from 15 residues. The ends were cut back, 4 bases at V and 0 bases at J, with 12 bases in the middle. Germline CDR1 SGHRS, CDR2 YFSETQ. DNA of the CDR3: TGCGCCAGCAGCCCCCGTGGGGGAAGCACAGATACGCAGTATTTT. It yields the protein CASSPRGGSTDTQYF.

The chain combines TRBV7-9 with TRBJ2-3; D unresolved. The length of the CDR3 is 15 residues. Trimming shortened V by 0 bases and J by 2 bases, and 9 bases separated the two germline ends. Germline V CDR1 and CDR2: SEHNR, FQNEAQ (reference sequence). CDR3: CASSLAVSYTDTQYF. Here the CDR3 DNA reads TGTGCCAGCAGCTTAGCGGTCAGCTACACAGATACGCAGTATTTT. The complete variable domain, with remaining parts taken from reference TRBV7-9 and TRBJ2-3, reads DTGVSQNPRHKITKRGQNVTFRCDPISEHNRLYWYRQTLGQGPEFLTYFQNEAQLEKSRLLSDRFSAERPKGSFSTLEIQRTEQGDSAMYLCASSLAVSYTDTQYFGPGTRLTVL.

The chain links TRBV10-2 to TRBJ2-3; D gene unclear. Germline CDR1 is WSHSY and CDR2 is SAAADI. The CDR3 loop spans 13 amino acids. V was clipped by 4 bases and J by 4 bases, with 9 bases between them. CDR3 region: CASSVQWADTQYF. The CDR3 bases are TGCGCCAGCAGTGTACAGTGGGCAGATACGCAGTATTTT.

The chain joins TRBV5-6 to TRBJ2-7; 8 bases are shared with TRBD1. Germline values: CDR1 SGHDT, CDR2 YYEEEE. Unmatched junction bases numbered 3, after V lost 4 bases and J lost 3 bases. The CDR3 runs to 13 residues. Here the CDR3 DNA reads TGTGCCAGCAGCGGGGACAGGCACTACGAGCAGTACTTC. Amino acids: CASSGDRHYEQYF.

In this sample, this clonotype turned up a few times. The genes are TRBV27 and TRBJ2-7, with D uncertain. Germline loops: CDR1 MNHEY, CDR2 SMNVEV (reference sequence). The CDR3 length is 13 residues. Trimming stripped 2 bases from V and 3 bases from J, with 8 bases between. CDR3 sequence (DNA): TGTGCCAGCAGTTTAAGGCGGAACTACGAGCAGTACGTC. It codes for CASSLRRNYEQYV.

The CDR3: CASSDEGPETEAFF. The CDR3 bases are TGTGCCAGCAGCGACGAGGGCCCGGAGACTGAAGCTTTCTTT. The chain is built from TRBV7-9 and TRBJ1-1; D gene uncertain. V was clipped by 5 bases and J by 5 bases, with 15 bases between them. This CDR3 comprises 14 residues. CDR1 and CDR2 from the germline V gene are SEHNR and FQNEAQ (reference sequence).

The rearrangement uses TRBV20-1 and TRBJ2-1, with 10 bases identical to TRBD2. V lost 4 bases and J lost 7; bases outside the gene matches: 10. Germline V lookup: CDR1 DFQATT, CDR2 SNEGSKA (reference sequence). The CDR3 totals 15 residues. This CDR3 is CSATDLAGAINEQFF. DNA for the CDR3: TGCAGTGCTACAGACCTAGCGGGGGCCATAAATGAGCAGTTCTTC.

The chain uses TRBV10-3 and TRBJ1-2; a possible D gene is TRBD1 (5 bases). This CDR3 contains 14 residues. Trimming pared 0 bases from V and 8 bases from J, leaving 13 bases between. CDR1 and CDR2 (germline): ENHRY, SYGVKD. Written as DNA, the CDR3 is TGTGCCATCAGTGAGTCCCCCAAGGGGAGAGGCTACACCTTC. This encodes CAISESPKGRGYTF.

This clonotype has more than one count but fewer than ten. V and J are TRBV12-3 or TRBV12-4 and TRBJ2-3; TRBD2 agrees at 7 bases. This CDR3 has 14 residues. The trim removed 4 bases at V and 5 bases at J, leaving 6 bases unmatched. In DNA, the CDR3 is TGTGCCAGCAGTTCAGGACTAGAGGGAGATACGCAGTATTTT. Translation gives CASSSGLEGDTQYF.

This clonotype was seen only a few times. The CDR3, as DNA: TGCGCCAGCAGCCCCGGCGGAGCGGGGAGCACAGATACGCAGTATTTT. This codes for CASSPGGAGSTDTQYF. The gene calls are TRBV4-1 and TRBJ2-3; 7 bases line up with TRBD2. This CDR3 has 16 amino acids. Germline CDR1 and CDR2: MGHRA and YSYEKL. V shed 4 bases, J shed 0 bases, and the junction held 7 bases outside the gene matches.

In its sample, this clonotype was seen a few times. The rearrangement links TRBV15 to TRBJ2-3, with D tentatively TRBD1 or TRBD2 (5 bases each). CDR3 length equals 14 residues. V lost 5 bases and J 3 bases, leaving 12 bases between the germline ends. Germline-derived CDR1 and CDR2 are LNHNV and YYDKDF (reference sequence). As DNA, the CDR3 is TGTGCCACCAGCTCAGGGAGCGGAACAGATACGCAGTATTTT. Amino acid sequence: CATSSGSGTDTQYF.

This clonotype has at least ten counts. The chain has TRBV7-9 and TRBJ1-1; no firm D call. Looked up from germline, CDR1 is SEHNR and CDR2 is FQNEAQ (reference sequence). V lost 1 base and J 1 base, leaving 10 bases between the germline ends. The CDR3 contains 15 residues. The CDR3 loop is CASSLGTAWNTEAFF. The CDR3 DNA sequence: TGTGCCAGCAGCTTAGGGACGGCTTGGAACACTGAAGCTTTCTTT.

The chain has TRBV6-2 or TRBV6-3 and TRBJ2-7; D is perhaps TRBD1 (6 bases). This CDR3 has 15 amino acids. V was cut by 5 bases and J by 1 base, with 15 bases left in between. The germline gives CDR1 MNHEY, CDR2 SVGEGT. DNA for the CDR3: TGTGCCAGCAGTGGGCCCGGGACACGATCCTACGAGCAGTACTTC. Translated: CASSGPGTRSYEQYF.

This clonotype appeared a few times. The rearrangement links TRBV3-1 to TRBJ2-5; perhaps TRBD2 as D (6 bases). Between the trimmed V and J ends, which lost 4 bases and 2 bases, there was a span of 14 bases. The CDR3 consists of 15 residues. Germline CDR1 and CDR2: LGHDT and YNNKEL (reference sequence). The DNA for the CDR3 is TGTGCCAGCAGCCCCCCCCTTGCGGGGCAAGAGACCCAGTACTTC. As protein: CASSPPLAGQETQYF.

The chain employs TRBV30 and TRBJ1-1; D not certain. The CDR3 is made up of 13 amino acids. Trimming removed 1 base at V and 6 bases at J, with 12 bases between. Germline CDR1 and CDR2: GTSNPN and SVGIG (reference sequence). The CDR3 bases are TGTGCCTGGAGTGAAGGGCTCGTCGCTGAAGCTTTCTTT. This encodes CAWSEGLVAEAFF.

V is TRBV4-3 and J is TRBJ2-1; 8 bases fit TRBD1. Germline loops: CDR1 LGHNA, CDR2 YSLEER. With 0 bases clipped from V and 3 bases from J, the junction kept 7 bases outside the gene matches. CDR3 size: 17 residues. The CDR3 DNA reads TGCGCCAGCAGCCAAGATCTGGACAGGGAAGACTACAATGAGCAGTTCTTC. It codes for CASSQDLDREDYNEQFF.